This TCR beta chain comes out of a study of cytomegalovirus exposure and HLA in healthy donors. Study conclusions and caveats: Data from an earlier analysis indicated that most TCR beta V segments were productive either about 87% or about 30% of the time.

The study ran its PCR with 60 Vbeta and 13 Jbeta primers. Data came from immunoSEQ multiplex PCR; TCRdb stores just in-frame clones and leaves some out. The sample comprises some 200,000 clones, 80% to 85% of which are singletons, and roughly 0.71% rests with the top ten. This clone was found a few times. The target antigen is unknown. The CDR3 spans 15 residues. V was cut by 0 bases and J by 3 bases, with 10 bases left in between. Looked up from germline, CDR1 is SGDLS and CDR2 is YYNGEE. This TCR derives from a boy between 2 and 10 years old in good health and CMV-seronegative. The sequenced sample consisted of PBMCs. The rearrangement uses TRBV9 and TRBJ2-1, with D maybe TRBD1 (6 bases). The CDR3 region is CASSVGQENYNEQFF. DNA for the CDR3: TGTGCCAGCAGCGTAGGACAGGAAAACTACAATGAGCAGTTCTTC.